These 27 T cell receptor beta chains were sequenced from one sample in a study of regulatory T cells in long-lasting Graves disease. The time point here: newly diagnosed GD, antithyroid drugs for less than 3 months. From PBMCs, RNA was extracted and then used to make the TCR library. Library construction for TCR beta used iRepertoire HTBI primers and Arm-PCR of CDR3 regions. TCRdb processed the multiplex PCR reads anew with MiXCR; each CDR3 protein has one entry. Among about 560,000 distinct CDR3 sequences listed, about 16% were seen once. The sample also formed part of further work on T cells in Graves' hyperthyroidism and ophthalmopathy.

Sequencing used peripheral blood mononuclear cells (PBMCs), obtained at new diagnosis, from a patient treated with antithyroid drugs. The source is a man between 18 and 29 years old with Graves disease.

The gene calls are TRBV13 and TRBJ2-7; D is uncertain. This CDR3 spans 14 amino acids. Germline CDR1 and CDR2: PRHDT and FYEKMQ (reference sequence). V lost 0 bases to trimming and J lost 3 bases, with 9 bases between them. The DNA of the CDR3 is TGTGCCAGCAGCTTAGGTCTTAGTTTCTACGAGCAGTACTTC. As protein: CASSLGLSFYEQYF.

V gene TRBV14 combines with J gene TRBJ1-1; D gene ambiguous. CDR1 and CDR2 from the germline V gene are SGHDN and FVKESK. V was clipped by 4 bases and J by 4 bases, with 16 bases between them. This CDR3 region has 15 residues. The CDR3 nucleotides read TGTGCCAGCAGCCGGACCGGGTTCTTTAGCACTGAAGCTTTCTTT. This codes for CASSRTGFFSTEAFF.

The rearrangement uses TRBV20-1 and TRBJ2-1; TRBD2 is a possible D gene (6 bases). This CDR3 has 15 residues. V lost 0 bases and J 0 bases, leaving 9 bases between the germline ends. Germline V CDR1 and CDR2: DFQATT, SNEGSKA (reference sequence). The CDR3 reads CSARDLAVSYNEQFF. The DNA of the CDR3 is TGCAGTGCTAGAGATTTAGCGGTCTCCTACAATGAGCAGTTCTTC.

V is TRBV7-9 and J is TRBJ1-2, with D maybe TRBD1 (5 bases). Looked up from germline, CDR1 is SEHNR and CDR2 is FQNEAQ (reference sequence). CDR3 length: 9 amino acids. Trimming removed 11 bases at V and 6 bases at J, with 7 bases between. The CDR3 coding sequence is TGTGCCTGGGGGGATGGCTACACCTTC. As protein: CAWGDGYTF.

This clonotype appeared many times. The CDR3 is CASTTGQNSLEQYF. The CDR3 coding sequence is TGTGCCAGCACCACTGGACAGAACAGTCTCGAGCAGTACTTC. The V and J genes are TRBV12-3 or TRBV12-4 and TRBJ2-7; TRBD1 is a possible D gene (6 bases). This CDR3 has 14 amino acids. V gave up 7 bases and J gave up 6 bases, with 19 bases separating them.

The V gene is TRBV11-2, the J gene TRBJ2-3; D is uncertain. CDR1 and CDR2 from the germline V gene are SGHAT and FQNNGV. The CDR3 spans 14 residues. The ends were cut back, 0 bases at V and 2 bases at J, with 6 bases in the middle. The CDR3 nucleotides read TGTGCCAGCAGCTTAGATTGGACCACAGATACGCAGTATTTT. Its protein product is CASSLDWTTDTQYF. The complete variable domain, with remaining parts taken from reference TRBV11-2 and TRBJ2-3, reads EAGVAQSPRYKIIEKRQSVAFWCNPISGHATLYWYQQILGQGPKLLIQFQNNGVVDDSQLPKDRFSAERLKGVDSTLKIQPAKLEDSAVYLCASSLDWTTDTQYFGPGTRLTVL.

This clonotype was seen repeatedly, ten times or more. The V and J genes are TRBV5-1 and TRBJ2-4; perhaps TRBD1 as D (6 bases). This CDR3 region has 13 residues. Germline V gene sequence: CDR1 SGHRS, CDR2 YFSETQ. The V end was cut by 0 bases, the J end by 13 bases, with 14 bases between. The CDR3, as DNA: TGCGCCAGCAGCTTGGATCTTTCGGGACAACAGTACTTC. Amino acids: CASSLDLSGQQYF.

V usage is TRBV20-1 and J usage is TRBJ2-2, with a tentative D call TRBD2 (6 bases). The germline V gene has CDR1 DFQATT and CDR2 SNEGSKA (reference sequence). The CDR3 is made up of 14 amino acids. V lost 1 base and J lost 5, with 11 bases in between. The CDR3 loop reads CSARVVGLTGELFF. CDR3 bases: TGCAGTGCTAGAGTAGTAGGACTAACCGGGGAGCTGTTTTTT.

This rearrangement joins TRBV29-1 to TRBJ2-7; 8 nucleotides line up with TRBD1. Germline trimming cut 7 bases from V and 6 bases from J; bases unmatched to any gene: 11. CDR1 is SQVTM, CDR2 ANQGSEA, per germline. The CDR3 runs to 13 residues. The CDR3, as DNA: TGCAGCGCCGGGGTGGACAGGGTTGGCGAGCAGTACTTC. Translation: CSAGVDRVGEQYF.

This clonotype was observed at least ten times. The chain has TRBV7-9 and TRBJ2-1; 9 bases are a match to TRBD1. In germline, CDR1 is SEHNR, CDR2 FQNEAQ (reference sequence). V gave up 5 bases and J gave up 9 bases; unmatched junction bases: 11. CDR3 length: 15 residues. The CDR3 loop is CASSNRDRVGVEQFF. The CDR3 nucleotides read TGTGCCAGCAGCAACCGGGACAGGGTTGGCGTTGAGCAGTTCTTC.

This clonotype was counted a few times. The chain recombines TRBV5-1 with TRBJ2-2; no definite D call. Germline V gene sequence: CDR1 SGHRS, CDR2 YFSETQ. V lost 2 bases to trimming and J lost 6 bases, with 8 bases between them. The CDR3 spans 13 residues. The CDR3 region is CASSFTGPGELFF. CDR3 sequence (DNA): TGCGCCAGCAGCTTTACGGGTCCCGGGGAGCTGTTTTTT.

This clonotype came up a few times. Here the CDR3 DNA reads TGTGCCAGCAGCTTAGCGGGATTGATTAGGGAAAGGAGCACTGAAGCTTTCTTT. It specifies CASSLAGLIRERSTEAFF. This chain links TRBV7-3 with TRBJ1-1, with no clear D. V shed 2 bases and J shed 4 bases, with 23 bases lying between them. Germline assignment: CDR1 SGHTA and CDR2 FQGTGA. CDR3 length: 18 amino acids.

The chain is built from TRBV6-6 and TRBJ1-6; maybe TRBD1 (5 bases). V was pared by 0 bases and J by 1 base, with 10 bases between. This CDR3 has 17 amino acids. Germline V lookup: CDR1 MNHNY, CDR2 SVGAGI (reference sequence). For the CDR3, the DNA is TGTGCCAGCAGTTACTCGGAGGGGTTATCCTATAATTCACCCCTCCACTTT. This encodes CASSYSEGLSYNSPLHF.

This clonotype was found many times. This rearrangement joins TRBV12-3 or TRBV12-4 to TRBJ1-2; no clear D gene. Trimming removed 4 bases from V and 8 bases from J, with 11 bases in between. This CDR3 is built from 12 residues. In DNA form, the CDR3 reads TGTGCCAGCAGTTCCATGGACTGGGGCTACACCTTC. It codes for CASSSMDWGYTF.

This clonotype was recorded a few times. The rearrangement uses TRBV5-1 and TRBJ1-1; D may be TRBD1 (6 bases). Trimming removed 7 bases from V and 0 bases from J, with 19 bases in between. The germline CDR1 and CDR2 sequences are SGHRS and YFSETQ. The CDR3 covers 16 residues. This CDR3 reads CASGPLPTGLNTEAFF. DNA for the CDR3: TGCGCCAGCGGTCCCCTCCCCACAGGGCTGAACACTGAAGCTTTCTTT.

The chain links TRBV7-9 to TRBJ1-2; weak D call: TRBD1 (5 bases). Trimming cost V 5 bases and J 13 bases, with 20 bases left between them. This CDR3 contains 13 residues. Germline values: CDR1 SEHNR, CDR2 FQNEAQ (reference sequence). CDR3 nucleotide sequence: TGTGCCAGCAGCCGGGTCCTGGGGGATTTTTCCACCTTC. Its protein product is CASSRVLGDFSTF. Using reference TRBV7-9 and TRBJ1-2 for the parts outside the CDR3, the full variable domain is DTGVSQNPRHKITKRGQNVTFRCDPISEHNRLYWYRQTLGQGPEFLTYFQNEAQLEKSRLLSDRFSAERPKGSFSTLEIQRTEQGDSAMYLCASSRVLGDFSTFGSGTRLTVV.

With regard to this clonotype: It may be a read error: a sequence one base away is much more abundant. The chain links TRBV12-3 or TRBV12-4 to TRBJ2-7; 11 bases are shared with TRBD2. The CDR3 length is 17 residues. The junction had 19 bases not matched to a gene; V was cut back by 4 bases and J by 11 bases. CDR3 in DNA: TGTGCCAGCAGTTCACGCAAACTAGCGGGAGAAGGGGCCCAGAAGTACTTC. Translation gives CASSSRKLAGEGAQKYF.

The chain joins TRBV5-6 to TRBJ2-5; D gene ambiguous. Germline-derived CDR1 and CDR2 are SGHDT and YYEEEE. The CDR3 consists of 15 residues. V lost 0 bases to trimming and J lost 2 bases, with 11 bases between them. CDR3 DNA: TGTGCCAGCAGCTTGGTTACCCCTCTTCAAGAGACCCAGTACTTC. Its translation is CASSLVTPLQETQYF. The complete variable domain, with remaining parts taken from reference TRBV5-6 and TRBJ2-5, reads DAGVTQSPTHLIKTRGQQVTLRCSPKSGHDTVSWYQQALGQGPQFIFQYYEEEERQRGNFPDRFSGHQFPNYSSELNVNALLLGDSALYLCASSLVTPLQETQYFGPGTRLLVL.

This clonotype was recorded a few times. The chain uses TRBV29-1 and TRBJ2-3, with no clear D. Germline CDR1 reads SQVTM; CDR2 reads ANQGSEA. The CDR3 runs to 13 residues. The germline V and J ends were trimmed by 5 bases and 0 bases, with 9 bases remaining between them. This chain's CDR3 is CSVLRYSTDTQYF. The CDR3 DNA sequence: TGCAGCGTTTTAAGGTACAGCACAGATACGCAGTATTTT.

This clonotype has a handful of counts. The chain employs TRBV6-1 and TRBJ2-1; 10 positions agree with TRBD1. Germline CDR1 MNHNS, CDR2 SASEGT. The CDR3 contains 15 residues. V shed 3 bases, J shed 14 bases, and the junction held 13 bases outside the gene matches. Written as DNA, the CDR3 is TGTGCCAGCAGTGATTTTTACAGGGACAGGGGAACGGAGTTCTTC. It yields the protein CASSDFYRDRGTEFF.

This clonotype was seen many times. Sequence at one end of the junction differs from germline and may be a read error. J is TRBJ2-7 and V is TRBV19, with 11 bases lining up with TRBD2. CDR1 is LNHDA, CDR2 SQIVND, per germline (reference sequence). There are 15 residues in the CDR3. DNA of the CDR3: TGTGCCAGTAGCATAGCGGGAGGGCCCGCCTACGAGCAGTACTTC. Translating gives CASSIAGGPAYEQYF. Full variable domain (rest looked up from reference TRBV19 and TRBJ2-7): DGGITQSPKYLFRKEGQNVTLSCEQNLNHDAMYWYRQDPGQGLRLIYYSQIVNDFQKGDIAEGYSVSREKKESFPLTVTSAQKNPTAFYLCASSIAGGPAYEQYFGPGTRLTVT.

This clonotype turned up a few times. CDR3 DNA: TGTGCCAGCAGTCCCCGGGGAGGCCCCCACTACACCTTC. Its protein product is CASSPRGGPHYTF. V usage is TRBV6-1 and J usage is TRBJ1-2; D remains unclear. Germline CDR1 MNHNS, CDR2 SASEGT. Trimming pared 5 bases from V and 10 bases from J, leaving 17 bases between. The CDR3 contains 13 residues.

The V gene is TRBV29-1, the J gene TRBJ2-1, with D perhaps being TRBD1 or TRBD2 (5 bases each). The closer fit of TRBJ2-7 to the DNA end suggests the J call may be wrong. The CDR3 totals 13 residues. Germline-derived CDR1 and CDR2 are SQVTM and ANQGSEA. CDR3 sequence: CSTAGSSYNEQYF. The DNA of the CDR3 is TGCAGCACGGCAGGGAGCTCCTACAATGAGCAGTACTTC.

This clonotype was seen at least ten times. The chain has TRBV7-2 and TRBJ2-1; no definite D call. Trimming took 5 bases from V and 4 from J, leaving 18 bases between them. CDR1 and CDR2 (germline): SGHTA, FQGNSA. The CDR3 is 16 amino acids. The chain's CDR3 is CASSPAGQGLYNEQFF. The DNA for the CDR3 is TGTGCCAGCAGCCCAGCAGGCCAAGGCCTTTACAATGAGCAGTTCTTC.

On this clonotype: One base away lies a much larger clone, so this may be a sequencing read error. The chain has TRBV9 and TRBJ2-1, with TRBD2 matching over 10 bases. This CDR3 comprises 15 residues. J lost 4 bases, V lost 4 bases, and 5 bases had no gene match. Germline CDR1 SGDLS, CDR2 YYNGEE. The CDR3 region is CASSIGTSVYNEQFF. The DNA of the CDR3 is TGTGCCAGCAGCATCGGGACTAGCGTTTACAATGAGCAGTTCTTC.

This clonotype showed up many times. DNA for the CDR3: TGTGCCAGCAGCCTACGACAGGCTGTGGATGGCTACACCTTC. This encodes CASSLRQAVDGYTF. The V call is TRBV2, the J call TRBJ1-2; D perhaps matches TRBD1 (6 bases). V shed 6 bases and J shed 6 bases, with 17 bases lying between them. This CDR3 spans 14 amino acids. Germline V gives CDR1 SNHLY, CDR2 FYNNEI.

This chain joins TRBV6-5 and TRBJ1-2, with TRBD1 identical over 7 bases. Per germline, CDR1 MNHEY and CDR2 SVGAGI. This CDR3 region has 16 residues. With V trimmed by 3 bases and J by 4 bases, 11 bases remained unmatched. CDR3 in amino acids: CASSYPTGAFIYGYTF. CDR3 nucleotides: TGTGCCAGCAGTTATCCAACAGGGGCCTTTATCTATGGCTACACCTTC.